A selection of T cell receptor beta chains follows, all from one sample in a study of CD8 T cells in Susac syndrome. One entry per CDR3 protein, called by TCRdb with MiXCR from the immunoSEQ multiplex PCR reads. The table has 150,000 to 190,000 distinct CDR3 sequences, around 95% seen once. Sample: CD8+ T cells from PBMCs. The origin of the receptors is a human donor with multiple sclerosis. The CDR3 runs from the conserved cysteine through the conserved F or W. A D gene is named only where the DNA matches it firmly. Clone size is not always given. Where it is, it says once, few, many or a class for expanded clones.

d_gene,abundance,j_gene,v_gene,CDR3aa,CDR3nt
TRBD1,-,TRBJ2-1,TRBV14,CASSLIADRSQFF,TGTGCCAGCAGCCTCATCGCGGACAGGTCGCAGTTCTTC
TRBD1,-,TRBJ1-2,TRBV7-8,CASSLAQTGGSARGYTF,TGTGCCAGCAGCTTAGCCCAGACAGGGGGCAGCGCGAGGGGCTACACCTTC
-,-,TRBJ2-2,TRBV11-2,CAGRGDTGELFF,TGTGCCGGCAGGGGGGACACCGGGGAGCTGTTTTTT
-,-,TRBJ2-7,TRBV12-3/TRBV12-4,CASTYLGASYEQYF,TGTGCCAGCACCTATCTGGGCGCCTCCTACGAGCAGTACTTC
-,-,TRBJ2-3,TRBV11-2,CASSLRRGTDTQYF,TGTGCCAGCAGCTTACGGCGGGGCACAGATACGCAGTATTTT
TRBD2,-,TRBJ2-5,TRBV2,CAGAGLGAGADQETQYF,TGTGCCGGAGCGGGCTTGGGAGCGGGGGCCGATCAAGAGACCCAGTACTTC
-,-,TRBJ2-6,TRBV25-1,CASTPEGGSGANVLTF,TGTGCCAGCACTCCCGAGGGGGGGTCGGGGGCCAACGTCCTGACTTTC
-,-,TRBJ2-5,TRBV12-3/TRBV12-4,CASSLENQETQYF,TGTGCCAGCAGTTTGGAAAATCAAGAGACCCAGTACTTC
TRBD1,-,TRBJ1-2,TRBV20-1,CSARGDRGDYGYTF,TGCAGTGCTAGAGGAGACAGGGGAGACTATGGCTACACCTTC
-,-,TRBJ2-7,TRBV25-1,CASSAAPGREQYF,TGTGCCAGCAGTGCGGCACCTGGGAGGGAGCAGTACTTC
-,-,TRBJ2-5,TRBV7-9,CASSFPLPVETQYF,TGTGCCAGCAGCTTCCCCCTGCCCGTAGAGACCCAGTACTTC
-,-,TRBJ2-4,TRBV5-6,CASSIDLAKNIQYF,TGTGCCAGCAGCATAGATCTAGCCAAAAACATTCAGTACTTC
-,-,TRBJ1-1,TRBV12-3/TRBV12-4,CASRTRGGVNTEAFF,TGTGCCAGCAGGACTAGGGGAGGGGTGAACACTGAAGCTTTCTTT
TRBD1,-,TRBJ2-3,TRBV12-3/TRBV12-4,CASSSQGADTQYF,TGTGCCAGCAGTTCCCAGGGGGCAGATACGCAGTATTTT
TRBD2,-,TRBJ2-1,TRBV9,CASSGAGGSYNEQFF,TGTGCCAGCAGTGGAGCGGGGGGTTCCTACAATGAGCAGTTCTTC
-,few,TRBJ1-1,TRBV30,CAWSPVREAFF,TGTGCCTGGAGTCCCGTTAGGGAAGCTTTCTTT
-,-,TRBJ1-5,TRBV7-6,CASSLRGDQPQHF,TGTGCCAGCAGCTTACGGGGGGATCAGCCCCAGCATTTT
TRBD2,-,TRBJ2-3,TRBV9,CASSGAGGADTQYF,TGTGCCAGCAGCGGAGCGGGGGGGGCAGATACGCAGTATTTT
TRBD1,-,TRBJ2-7,TRBV18,CASSSSPRTGGGSYEQYF,TGTGCCAGCTCCTCTTCCCCAAGGACAGGGGGCGGCAGCTACGAGCAGTACTTC
TRBD2,-,TRBJ2-3,TRBV2,CASSGPGTSAFLSTDTQYF,TGTGCCAGCAGTGGCCCGGGGACTAGCGCGTTCCTTTCTACAGATACGCAGTATTTT
-,-,TRBJ1-6,TRBV24-1,CATSDLRDGPLHF,TGTGCCACCAGTGATTTACGGGACGGACCCCTCCACTTT
-,once,TRBJ2-7,TRBV5-6,CASSWRDEQYF,TGTGCCAGCAGCTGGAGGGACGAGCAGTACTTC